The 8 T cell receptor beta chains below all came from one sample that was sequenced in a study of CD8+CD57+ T cells in acquired aplastic anemia. For CDR3 and TCR beta VDJ profiling, genomic DNA was the template used. TCRdb analysed the reads with MiXCR anew, one entry per CDR3 protein. Of around 400,000 distinct CDR3 sequences in the sample, roughly 64% were seen once. The sequenced sample was sorted CD4+, CD8+, or CD8+CD57+ T cells (not recorded which) from PBMCs. The source of these receptors is a human donor in good health, serving as a control.

The sample holds many counts of this clonotype. The chain has TRBV11-2 and TRBJ2-5; perhaps D is TRBD1 or TRBD2 (6 bases each). CDR1 and CDR2 from the germline V gene are SGHAT and FQNNGV. This CDR3 region has 16 residues. V was clipped by 1 base and J by 4 bases, with 16 bases between them. CDR3 nucleotide sequence: TGTGCCAGCAGCTTAGTTTACGGGGGCCCTCCAGAGACCCAGTACTTC. Amino acids: CASSLVYGGPPETQYF.

This clonotype was seen repeatedly, ten times or more. The chain has TRBV30 and TRBJ1-1, with 8 nucleotides matching TRBD1. Trimming took 5 bases from V and 5 from J; bases not matched to a gene: 7. The germline gives CDR1 GTSNPN, CDR2 SVGIG (reference sequence). CDR3 length equals 13 residues. CDR3 sequence: CAWQTGGRTEAFF. The CDR3 DNA is TGTGCCTGGCAAACAGGGGGAAGAACTGAAGCTTTCTTT.

V usage is TRBV11-3 and J usage is TRBJ1-1, with no clear D. This CDR3 has 14 amino acids. The V gene's germline CDR1 is SGHNT and CDR2 YENEEA. V dropped 5 bases and J dropped 1 base, with 11 bases sitting between them. In DNA form, the CDR3 reads TGTGCCAGCAGCCGCAGTTATGAGAACACTGAAGCTTTCTTT. This codes for CASSRSYENTEAFF.

This clonotype appeared many times. The chain carries TRBV2 and TRBJ2-5, with D uncertain. The length of the CDR3 is 10 residues. V was pared by 8 bases and J by 6 bases, with 7 bases between. Germline V gene data show CDR1 as SNHLY and CDR2 as FYNNEI. The CDR3 DNA sequence: TGTGCCAGCCTCGTTCAGACCCAGTACTTC. Translating it yields CASLVQTQYF.

In its sample, this clonotype was seen once. The chain couples TRBV2 to TRBJ1-5, with 7 bases aligning to TRBD1. V lost 5 bases to trimming and J lost 0 bases; unmatched junction nucleotides: 10. The CDR3 is 17 residues long. CDR1 and CDR2 (germline): SNHLY, FYNNEI. The CDR3 region has the DNA TGTGCCAGCAGTATGTGGGACAGCAGGGATAGCAATCAGCCCCAGCATTTT. This encodes CASSMWDSRDSNQPQHF.

The chain employs TRBV7-2 and TRBJ2-1; 11 bases match TRBD2. CDR1 is SGHTA and CDR2 is FQGNSA in the germline V gene. The V gene end was trimmed by 4 bases and the J gene end by 15 bases; junction bases not matched to a gene: 11. The CDR3 covers 14 residues. CDR3 coding DNA: TGTGCCAGCAGCTCTGGCATTAGCGGGGGGGCCGGGTTCTTC. Protein sequence: CASSSGISGGAGFF. The full variable domain, completed using reference TRBV7-2 and TRBJ2-1, is GAGVSQSPSNKVTEKGKDVELRCDPISGHTALYWYRQSLGQGLEFLIYFQGNSAPDKSGLPSDRFSAERTGGSVSTLTIQRTQQEDSAVYLCASSSGISGGAGFFGPGTRLTVL.

Concerning this clonotype: Compared with germline, one end of the junction differs, possibly owing to a read error. This chain connects TRBV7-3 to TRBJ1-2; D gene unclear. This CDR3 has 14 residues. Per germline, CDR1 SGHTA and CDR2 FQGTGA. The CDR3 nucleotides are TGTGCCAGCAGGCCGGCTCATTCGCCGTATGGGCGAAAATTC. Encoded protein: CASRPAHSPYGRKF.

Concerning this clonotype itself: At one end the junction does not follow the germline gene, possibly because of a read error. The chain combines TRBV9 with TRBJ1-2; D unresolved. This CDR3 is 14 amino acids long. Germline-derived CDR1 and CDR2 are SGDLS and YYNGEE. DNA of the CDR3: TGTGCCAGCAGCTCAGAACAACCGAGCTATGGCGACACCTTC. This translates into CASSSEQPSYGDTF.